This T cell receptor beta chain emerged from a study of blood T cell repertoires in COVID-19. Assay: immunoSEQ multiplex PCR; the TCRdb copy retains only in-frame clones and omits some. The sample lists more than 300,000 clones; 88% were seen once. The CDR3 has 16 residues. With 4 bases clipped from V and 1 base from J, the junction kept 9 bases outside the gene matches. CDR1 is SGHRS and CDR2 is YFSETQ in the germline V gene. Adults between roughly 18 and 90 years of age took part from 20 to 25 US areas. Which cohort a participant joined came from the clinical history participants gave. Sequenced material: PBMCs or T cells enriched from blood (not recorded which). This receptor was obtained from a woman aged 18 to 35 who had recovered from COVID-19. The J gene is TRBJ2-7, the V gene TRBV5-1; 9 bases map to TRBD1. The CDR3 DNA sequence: TGCGCCAGCAGCGGTTACCGGGACAGGGCATCCTACGAGCAGTACTTC. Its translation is CASSGYRDRASYEQYF.